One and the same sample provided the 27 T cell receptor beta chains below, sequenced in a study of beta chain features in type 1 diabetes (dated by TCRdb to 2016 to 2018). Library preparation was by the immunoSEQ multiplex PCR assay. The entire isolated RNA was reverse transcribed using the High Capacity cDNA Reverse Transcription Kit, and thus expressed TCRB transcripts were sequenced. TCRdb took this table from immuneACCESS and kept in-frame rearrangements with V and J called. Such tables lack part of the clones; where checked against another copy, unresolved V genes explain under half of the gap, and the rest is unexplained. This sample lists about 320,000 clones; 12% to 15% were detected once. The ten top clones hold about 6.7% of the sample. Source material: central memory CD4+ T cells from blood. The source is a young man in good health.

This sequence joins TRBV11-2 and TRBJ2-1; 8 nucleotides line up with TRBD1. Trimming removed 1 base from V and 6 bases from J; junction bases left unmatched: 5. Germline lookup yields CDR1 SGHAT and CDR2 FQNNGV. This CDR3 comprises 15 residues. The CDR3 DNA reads TGTGCCAGCAGCTTAGCGGTAGGACAGGGCAATGAGCAGTTCTTC. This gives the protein CASSLAVGQGNEQFF.

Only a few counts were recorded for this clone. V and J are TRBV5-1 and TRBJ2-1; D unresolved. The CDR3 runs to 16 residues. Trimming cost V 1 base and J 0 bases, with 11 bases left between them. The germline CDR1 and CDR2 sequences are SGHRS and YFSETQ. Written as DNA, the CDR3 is TGCGCCAGCAGCTTGAGGCCGATGAGCTCCTACAATGAGCAGTTCTTC. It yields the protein CASSLRPMSSYNEQFF.

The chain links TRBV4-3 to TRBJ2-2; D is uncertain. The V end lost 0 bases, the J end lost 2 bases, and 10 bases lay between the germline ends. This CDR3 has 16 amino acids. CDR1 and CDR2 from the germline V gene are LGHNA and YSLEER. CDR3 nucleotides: TGCGCCAGCAGCCAAGAAATTTCAGGAAACACCGGGGAGCTGTTTTTT. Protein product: CASSQEISGNTGELFF.

The CDR3, as DNA: TGTGCCAGCTCACCTGGAAGGGCGGGGCAGTATTTT. It is translated as CASSPGRAGQYF. V usage is TRBV18 and J usage is TRBJ2-3, with D maybe TRBD2 (5 bases). This CDR3 has 12 amino acids. The germline gives CDR1 KGHSH, CDR2 LQKENI. Trimming left V 3 bases short and J 11 bases short, with 12 bases between.

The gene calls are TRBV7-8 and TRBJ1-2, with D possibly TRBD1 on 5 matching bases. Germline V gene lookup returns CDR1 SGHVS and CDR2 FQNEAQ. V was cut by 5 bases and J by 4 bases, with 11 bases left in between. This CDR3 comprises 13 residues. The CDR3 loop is CASSVGTSYGYTF. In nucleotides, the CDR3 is TGTGCCAGCAGCGTAGGGACCTCCTATGGCTACACCTTC.

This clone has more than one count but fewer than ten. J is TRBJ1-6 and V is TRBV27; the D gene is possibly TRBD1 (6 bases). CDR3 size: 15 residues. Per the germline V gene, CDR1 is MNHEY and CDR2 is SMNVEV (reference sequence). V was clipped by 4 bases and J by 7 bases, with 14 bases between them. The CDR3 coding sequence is TGTGCCAGCAGTTCCTCGCCGAGGGGGAATTCACCCCTCCACTTT. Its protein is CASSSSPRGNSPLHF.

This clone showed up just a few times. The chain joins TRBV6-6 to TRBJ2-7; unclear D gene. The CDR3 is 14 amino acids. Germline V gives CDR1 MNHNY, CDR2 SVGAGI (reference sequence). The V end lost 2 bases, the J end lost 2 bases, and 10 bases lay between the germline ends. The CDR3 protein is CASSYGERPYEQYV. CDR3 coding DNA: TGTGCCAGCAGTTACGGAGAAAGACCCTACGAGCAGTACGTC.

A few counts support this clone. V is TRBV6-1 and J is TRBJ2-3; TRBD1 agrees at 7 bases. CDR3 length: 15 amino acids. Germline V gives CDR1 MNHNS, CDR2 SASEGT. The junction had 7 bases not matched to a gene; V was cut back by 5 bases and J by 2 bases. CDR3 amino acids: CASSSRDSITDTQYF. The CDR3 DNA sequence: TGTGCCAGCAGTTCCCGGGACAGCATCACAGATACGCAGTATTTT.

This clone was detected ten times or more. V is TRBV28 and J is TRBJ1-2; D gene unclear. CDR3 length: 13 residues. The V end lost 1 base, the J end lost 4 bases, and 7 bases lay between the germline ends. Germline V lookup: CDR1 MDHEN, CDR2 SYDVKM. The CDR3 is CASSLSVLYGYTF. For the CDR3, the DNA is TGTGCCAGCAGTTTATCCGTTCTCTATGGCTACACCTTC.

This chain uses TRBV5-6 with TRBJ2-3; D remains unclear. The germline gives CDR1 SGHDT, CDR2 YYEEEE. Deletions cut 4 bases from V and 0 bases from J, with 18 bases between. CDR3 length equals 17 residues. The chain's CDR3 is CASSRELRTESTDTQYF. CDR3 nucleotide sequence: TGTGCCAGCAGCCGAGAATTACGGACCGAGAGCACAGATACGCAGTATTTT.

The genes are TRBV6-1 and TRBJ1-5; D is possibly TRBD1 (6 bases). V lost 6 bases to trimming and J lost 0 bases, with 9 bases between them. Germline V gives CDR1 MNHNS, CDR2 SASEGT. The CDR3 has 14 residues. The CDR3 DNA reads TGTGCCAGCAGACAGGGATATAGCAATCAGCCCCAGCATTTT. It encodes CASRQGYSNQPQHF.

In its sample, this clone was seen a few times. CDR3 in DNA: TGTGCCAGCAGTACGAGAGGCGGGAGGGCCCCCCGGGCGCAGTATTTT. Residues: CASSTRGGRAPRAQYF. This chain uses TRBV28 with TRBJ2-3; TRBD2 aligns across 9 bases. The germline V gene has CDR1 MDHEN and CDR2 SYDVKM. The J segment lost 10 bases and the V segment lost 5 bases, leaving 16 bases of the junction unmatched. The CDR3 loop spans 16 amino acids. Drawing the rest from reference TRBV28 and TRBJ2-3, the complete variable domain is DVKVTQSSRYLVKRTGEKVFLECVQDMDHENMFWYRQDPGLGLRLIYFSYDVKMKEKGDIPEGYSVSREKKERFSLILESASTNQTSMYLCASSTRGGRAPRAQYFGPGTRLTVL.

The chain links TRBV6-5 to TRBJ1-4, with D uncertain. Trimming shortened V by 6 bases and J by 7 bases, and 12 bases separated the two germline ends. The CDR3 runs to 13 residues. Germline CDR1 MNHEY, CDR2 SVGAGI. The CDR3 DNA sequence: TGTGCCAGCAGCTACGACCCGGGTGAAAAACTGTTTTTT. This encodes CASSYDPGEKLFF.

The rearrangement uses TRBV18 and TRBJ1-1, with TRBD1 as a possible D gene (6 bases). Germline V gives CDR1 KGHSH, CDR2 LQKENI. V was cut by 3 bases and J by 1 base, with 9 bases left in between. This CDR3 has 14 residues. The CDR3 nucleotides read TGTGCCAGCTCACCTGGACAGAAGAACACTGAAGCTTTCTTT. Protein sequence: CASSPGQKNTEAFF.

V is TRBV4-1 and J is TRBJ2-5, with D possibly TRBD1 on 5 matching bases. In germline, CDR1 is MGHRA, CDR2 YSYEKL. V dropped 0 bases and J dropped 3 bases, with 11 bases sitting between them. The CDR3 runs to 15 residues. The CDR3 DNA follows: TGCGCCAGCAGCCAAGATAACGTCAGGGAAGAGACCCAGTACTTC. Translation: CASSQDNVREETQYF.

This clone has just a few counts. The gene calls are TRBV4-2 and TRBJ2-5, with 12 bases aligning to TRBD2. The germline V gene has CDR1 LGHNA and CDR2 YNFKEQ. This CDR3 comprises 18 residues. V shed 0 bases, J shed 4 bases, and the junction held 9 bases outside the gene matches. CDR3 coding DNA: TGTGCCAGCAGCCAAGAATACCGAACTAGCGGGAGGTCAGAGACCCAGTACTTC. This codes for CASSQEYRTSGRSETQYF.

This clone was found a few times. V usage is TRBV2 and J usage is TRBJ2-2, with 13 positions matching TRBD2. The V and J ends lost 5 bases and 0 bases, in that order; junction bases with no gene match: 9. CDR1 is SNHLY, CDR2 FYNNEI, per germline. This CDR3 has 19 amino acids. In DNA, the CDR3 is TGTGCCAGCAGTCAACGGACTAGCGGGAGTTACACGAACACCGGGGAGCTGTTTTTT. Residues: CASSQRTSGSYTNTGELFF.

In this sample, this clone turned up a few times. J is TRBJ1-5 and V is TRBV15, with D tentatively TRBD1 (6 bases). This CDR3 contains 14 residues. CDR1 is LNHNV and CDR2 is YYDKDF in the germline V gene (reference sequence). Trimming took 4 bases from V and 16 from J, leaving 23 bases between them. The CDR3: CATSKGGDALEEHF. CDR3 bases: TGTGCCACCAGCAAAGGGGGGGACGCCCTCGAAGAACATTTT.

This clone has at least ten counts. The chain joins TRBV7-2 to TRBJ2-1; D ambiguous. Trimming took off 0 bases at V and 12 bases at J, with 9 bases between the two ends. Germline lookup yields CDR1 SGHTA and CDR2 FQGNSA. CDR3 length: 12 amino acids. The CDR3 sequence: CASSLALGWQFF. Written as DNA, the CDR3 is TGTGCCAGCAGCTTAGCGTTAGGGTGGCAGTTCTTC.

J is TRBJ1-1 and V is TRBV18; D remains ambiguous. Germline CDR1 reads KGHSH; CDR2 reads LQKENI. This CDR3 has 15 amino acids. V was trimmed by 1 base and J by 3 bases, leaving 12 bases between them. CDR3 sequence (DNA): TGTGCCAGCTCACCACGGATATTGAAGGACACTGAAGCTTTCTTT. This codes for CASSPRILKDTEAFF.

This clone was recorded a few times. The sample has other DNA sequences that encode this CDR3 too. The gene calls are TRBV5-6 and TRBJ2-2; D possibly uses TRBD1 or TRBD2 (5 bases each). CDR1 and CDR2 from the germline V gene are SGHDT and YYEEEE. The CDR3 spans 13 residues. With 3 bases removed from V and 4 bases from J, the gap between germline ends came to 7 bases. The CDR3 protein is CASSSRGTGELFF. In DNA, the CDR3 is TGTGCCAGCAGCTCGAGGGGCACCGGGGAGCTGTTTTTT.

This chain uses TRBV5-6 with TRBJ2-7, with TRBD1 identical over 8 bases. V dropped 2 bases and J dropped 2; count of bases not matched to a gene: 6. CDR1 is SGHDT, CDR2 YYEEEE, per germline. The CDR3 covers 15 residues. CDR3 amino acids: CASSFSPGGTYEQYF. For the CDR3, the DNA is TGTGCCAGCAGCTTTAGTCCAGGGGGCACCTACGAGCAGTACTTC. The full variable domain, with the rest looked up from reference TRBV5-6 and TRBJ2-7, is DAGVTQSPTHLIKTRGQQVTLRCSPKSGHDTVSWYQQALGQGPQFIFQYYEEEERQRGNFPDRFSGHQFPNYSSELNVNALLLGDSALYLCASSFSPGGTYEQYFGPGTRLTVT.

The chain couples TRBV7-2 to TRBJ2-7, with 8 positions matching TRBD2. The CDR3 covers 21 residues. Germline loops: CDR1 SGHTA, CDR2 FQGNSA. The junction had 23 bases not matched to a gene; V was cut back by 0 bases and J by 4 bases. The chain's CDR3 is CASSLANESGGTPFNPYEQYF. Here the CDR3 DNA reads TGTGCCAGCAGCTTAGCGAATGAGAGCGGGGGCACCCCTTTTAACCCTTACGAGCAGTACTTC. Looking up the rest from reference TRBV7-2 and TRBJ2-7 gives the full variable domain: GAGVSQSPSNKVTEKGKDVELRCDPISGHTALYWYRQSLGQGLEFLIYFQGNSAPDKSGLPSDRFSAERTGGSVSTLTIQRTQQEDSAVYLCASSLANESGGTPFNPYEQYFGPGTRLTVT.

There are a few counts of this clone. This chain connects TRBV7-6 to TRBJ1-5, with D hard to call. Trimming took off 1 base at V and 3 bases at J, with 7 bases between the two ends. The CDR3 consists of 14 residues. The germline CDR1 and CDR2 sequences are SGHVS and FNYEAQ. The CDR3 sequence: CASSLGVPNQPQHF. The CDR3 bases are TGTGCCAGCAGCTTAGGGGTACCCAATCAGCCCCAGCATTTT.

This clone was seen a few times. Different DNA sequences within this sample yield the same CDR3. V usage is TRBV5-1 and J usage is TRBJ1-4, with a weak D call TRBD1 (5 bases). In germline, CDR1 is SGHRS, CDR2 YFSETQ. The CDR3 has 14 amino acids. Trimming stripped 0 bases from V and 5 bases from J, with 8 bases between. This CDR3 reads CASSLAGGNEKLFF. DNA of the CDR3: TGCGCCAGCAGCTTGGCCGGGGGAAATGAAAAACTGTTTTTT.

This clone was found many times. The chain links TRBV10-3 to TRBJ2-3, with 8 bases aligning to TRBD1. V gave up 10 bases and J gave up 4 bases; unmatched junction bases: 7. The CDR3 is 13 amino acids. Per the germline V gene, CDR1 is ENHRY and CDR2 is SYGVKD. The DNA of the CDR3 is TGTGCCACGGAGGGACAGGATGCAGATACGCAGTATTTT. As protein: CATEGQDADTQYF.

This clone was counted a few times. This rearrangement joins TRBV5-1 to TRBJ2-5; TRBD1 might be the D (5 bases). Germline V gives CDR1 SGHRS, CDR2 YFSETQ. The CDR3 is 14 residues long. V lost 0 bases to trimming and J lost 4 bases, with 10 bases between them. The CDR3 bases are TGCGCCAGCAGCTTGGGACAGCCCCGAGAGACCCAGTACTTC. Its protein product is CASSLGQPRETQYF.